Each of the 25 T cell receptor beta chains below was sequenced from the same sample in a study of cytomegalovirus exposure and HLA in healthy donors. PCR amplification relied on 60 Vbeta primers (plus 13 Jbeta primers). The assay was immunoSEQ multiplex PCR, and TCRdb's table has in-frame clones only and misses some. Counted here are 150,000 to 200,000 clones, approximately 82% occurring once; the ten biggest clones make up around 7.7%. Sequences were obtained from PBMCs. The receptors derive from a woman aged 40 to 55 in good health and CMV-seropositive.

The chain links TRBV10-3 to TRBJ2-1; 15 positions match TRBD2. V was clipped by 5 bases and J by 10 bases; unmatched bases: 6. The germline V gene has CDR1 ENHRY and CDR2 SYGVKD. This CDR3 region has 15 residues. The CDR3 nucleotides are TGTGCCATCAGTTCGGGACTAGCGGGAGGTGGGGAGCAGTTCTTC. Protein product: CAISSGLAGGGEQFF.

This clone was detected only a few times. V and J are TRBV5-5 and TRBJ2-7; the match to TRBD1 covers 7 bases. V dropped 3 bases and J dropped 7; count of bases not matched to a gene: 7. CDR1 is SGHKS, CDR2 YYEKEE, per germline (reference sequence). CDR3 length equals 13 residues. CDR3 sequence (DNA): TGTGCCAGCAGCTGGAAGGGGGCGGGTGAGCAGTACTTC. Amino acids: CASSWKGAGEQYF.

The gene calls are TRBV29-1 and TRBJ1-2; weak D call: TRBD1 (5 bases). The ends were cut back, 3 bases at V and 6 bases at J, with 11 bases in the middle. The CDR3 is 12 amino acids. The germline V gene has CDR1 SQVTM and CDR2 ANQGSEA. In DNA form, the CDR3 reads TGCAGCGTTGAGGGGACTAGAAATGGCTACACCTTC. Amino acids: CSVEGTRNGYTF.

Here the CDR3 reads CASSRLEAKNIQYF. CDR3 coding DNA: TGTGCCAGCAGTCGACTAGAAGCCAAAAACATTCAGTACTTC. The genes are TRBV27 and TRBJ2-4, with a tentative D call TRBD2 (6 bases). From germline, CDR1 is MNHEY and CDR2 SMNVEV (reference sequence). V lost 5 bases to trimming and J lost 0 bases, with 8 bases between them. There are 14 residues in the CDR3.

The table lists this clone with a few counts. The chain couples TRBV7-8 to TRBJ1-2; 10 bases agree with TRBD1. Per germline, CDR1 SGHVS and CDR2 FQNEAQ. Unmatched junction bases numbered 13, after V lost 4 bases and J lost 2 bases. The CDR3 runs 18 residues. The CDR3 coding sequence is TGTGCCAGCAGCTGGGCCCTTTTGTTGACAGGGGGCAACTATGGCTACACCTTC. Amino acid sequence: CASSWALLLTGGNYGYTF. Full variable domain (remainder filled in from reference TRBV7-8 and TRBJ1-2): GAGVSQSPRYKVAKRGQDVALRCDPISGHVSLFWYQQALGQGPEFLTYFQNEAQLDKSGLPSDRFFAERPEGSVSTLKIQRTQQEDSAVYLCASSWALLLTGGNYGYTFGSGTRLTVV.

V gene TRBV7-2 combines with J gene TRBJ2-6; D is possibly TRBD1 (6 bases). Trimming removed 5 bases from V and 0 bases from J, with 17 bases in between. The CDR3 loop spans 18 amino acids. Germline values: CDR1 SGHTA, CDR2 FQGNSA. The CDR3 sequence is CASSVQGHQGSGANVLTF. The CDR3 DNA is TGTGCCAGCAGCGTACAGGGTCATCAGGGCTCTGGGGCCAACGTCCTGACTTTC. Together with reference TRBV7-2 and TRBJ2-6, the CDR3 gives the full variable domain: GAGVSQSPSNKVTEKGKDVELRCDPISGHTALYWYRQSLGQGLEFLIYFQGNSAPDKSGLPSDRFSAERTGGSVSTLTIQRTQQEDSAVYLCASSVQGHQGSGANVLTFGAGSRLTVL.

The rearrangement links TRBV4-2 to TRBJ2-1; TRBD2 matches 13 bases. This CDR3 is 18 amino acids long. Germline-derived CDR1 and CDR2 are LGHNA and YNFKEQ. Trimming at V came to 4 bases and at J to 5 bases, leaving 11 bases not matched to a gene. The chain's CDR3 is CASSRGLAGAPGDNEQFF. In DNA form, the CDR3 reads TGTGCCAGCAGCCGAGGACTAGCGGGAGCCCCGGGGGACAATGAGCAGTTCTTC.

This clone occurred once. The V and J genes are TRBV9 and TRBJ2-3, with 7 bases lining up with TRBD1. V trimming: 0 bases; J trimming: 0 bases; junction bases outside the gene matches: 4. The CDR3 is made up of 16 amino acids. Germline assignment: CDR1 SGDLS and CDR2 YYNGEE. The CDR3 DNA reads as TGTGCCAGCAGCGTAGGGACAGGATTTAGCACAGATACGCAGTATTTT. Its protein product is CASSVGTGFSTDTQYF. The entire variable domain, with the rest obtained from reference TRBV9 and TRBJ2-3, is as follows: DSGVTQTPKHLITATGQRVTLRCSPRSGDLSVYWYQQSLDQGLQFLIQYYNGEERAKGNILERFSAQQFPDLHSELNLSSLELGDSALYFCASSVGTGFSTDTQYFGPGTRLTVL.

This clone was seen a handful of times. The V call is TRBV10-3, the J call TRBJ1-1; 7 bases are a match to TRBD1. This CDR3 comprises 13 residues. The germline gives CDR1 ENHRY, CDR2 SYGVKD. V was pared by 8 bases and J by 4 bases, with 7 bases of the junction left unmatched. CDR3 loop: CAIGGQPSTEAFF. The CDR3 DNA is TGTGCCATCGGGGGACAGCCGTCCACTGAAGCTTTCTTT.

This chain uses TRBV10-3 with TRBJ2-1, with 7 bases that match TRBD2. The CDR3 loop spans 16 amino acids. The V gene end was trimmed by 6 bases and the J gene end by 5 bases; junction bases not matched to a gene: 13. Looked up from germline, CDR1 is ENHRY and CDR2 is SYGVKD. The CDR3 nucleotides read TGTGCCATCAGCCGAGCGGTCTTAGCGGGTCACAATGAGCAGTTCTTC. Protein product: CAISRAVLAGHNEQFF.

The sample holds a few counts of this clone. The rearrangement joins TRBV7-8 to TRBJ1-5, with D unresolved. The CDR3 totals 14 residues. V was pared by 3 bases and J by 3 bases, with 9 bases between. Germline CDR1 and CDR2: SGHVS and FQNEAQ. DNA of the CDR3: TGTGCCAGCAGCTTTCCGGGGAACAATCAGCCCCAGCATTTT. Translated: CASSFPGNNQPQHF.

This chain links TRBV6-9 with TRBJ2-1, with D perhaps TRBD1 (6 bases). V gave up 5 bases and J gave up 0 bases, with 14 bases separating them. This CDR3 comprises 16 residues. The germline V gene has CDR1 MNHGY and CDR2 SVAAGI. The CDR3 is CASSQPGTSSYNEQFF. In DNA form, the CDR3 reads TGTGCCAGCAGTCAGCCCGGGACAAGCTCCTACAATGAGCAGTTCTTC.

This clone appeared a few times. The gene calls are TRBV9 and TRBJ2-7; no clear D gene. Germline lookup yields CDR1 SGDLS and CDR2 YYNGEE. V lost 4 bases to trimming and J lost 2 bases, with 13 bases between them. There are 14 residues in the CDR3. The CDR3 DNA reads TGTGCCAGCAGCCCTGAGCAAAAAACCTACGAGCAGTACTTC. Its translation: CASSPEQKTYEQYF.

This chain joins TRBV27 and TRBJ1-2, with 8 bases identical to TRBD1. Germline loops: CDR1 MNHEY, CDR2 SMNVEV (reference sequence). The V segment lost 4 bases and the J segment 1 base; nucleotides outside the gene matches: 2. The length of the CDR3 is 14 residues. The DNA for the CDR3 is TGTGCCAGCAGTTACACAGGGGGTAACTATGGCTACACCTTC. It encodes CASSYTGGNYGYTF.

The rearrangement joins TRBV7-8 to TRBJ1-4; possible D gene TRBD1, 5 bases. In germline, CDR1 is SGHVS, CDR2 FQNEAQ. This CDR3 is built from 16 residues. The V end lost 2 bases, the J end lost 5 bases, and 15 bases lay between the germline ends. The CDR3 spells CASSLRTQGLNEKLFF. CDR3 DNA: TGTGCCAGCAGCTTACGGACCCAGGGCCTAAATGAAAAACTGTTTTTT. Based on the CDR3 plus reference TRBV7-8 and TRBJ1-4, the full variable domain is GAGVSQSPRYKVAKRGQDVALRCDPISGHVSLFWYQQALGQGPEFLTYFQNEAQLDKSGLPSDRFFAERPEGSVSTLKIQRTQQEDSAVYLCASSLRTQGLNEKLFFGSGTQLSVL.

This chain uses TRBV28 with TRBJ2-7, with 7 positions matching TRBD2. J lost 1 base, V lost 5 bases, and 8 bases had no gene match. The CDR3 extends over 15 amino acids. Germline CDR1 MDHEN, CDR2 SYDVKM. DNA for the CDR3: TGTGCCAGCAGTCTAGGCGGGAGTGGTTCCTACGAGCAGTACTTC. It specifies CASSLGGSGSYEQYF.

As DNA, the CDR3 is TGTGCCAGCAGCCCGGGACTAGCGGGAGCGAGGGGGTTGACAGATACGCAGTATTTT. This translates into CASSPGLAGARGLTDTQYF. The chain employs TRBV11-2 and TRBJ2-3, with 14 bases lining up with TRBD2. This CDR3 contains 19 residues. CDR1 is SGHAT, CDR2 FQNNGV, per germline. The V and J ends lost 5 bases and 3 bases, in that order; junction bases with no gene match: 13.

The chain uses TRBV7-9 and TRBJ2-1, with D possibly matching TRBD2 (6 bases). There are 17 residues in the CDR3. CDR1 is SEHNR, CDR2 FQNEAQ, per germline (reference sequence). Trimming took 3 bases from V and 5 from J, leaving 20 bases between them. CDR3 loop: CASSFGFWREFDNEQFF. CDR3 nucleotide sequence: TGTGCCAGCAGCTTCGGTTTTTGGCGGGAATTTGACAATGAGCAGTTCTTC. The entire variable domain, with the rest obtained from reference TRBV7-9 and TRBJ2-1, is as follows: DTGVSQNPRHKITKRGQNVTFRCDPISEHNRLYWYRQTLGQGPEFLTYFQNEAQLEKSRLLSDRFSAERPKGSFSTLEIQRTEQGDSAMYLCASSFGFWREFDNEQFFGPGTRLTVL.

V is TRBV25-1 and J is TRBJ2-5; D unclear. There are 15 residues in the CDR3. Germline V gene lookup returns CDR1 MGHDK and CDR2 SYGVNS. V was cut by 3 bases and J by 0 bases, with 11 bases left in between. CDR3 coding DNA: TGTGCCAGCAGTGAGTCGGTGCGGAACCAAGAGACCCAGTACTTC. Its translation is CASSESVRNQETQYF.

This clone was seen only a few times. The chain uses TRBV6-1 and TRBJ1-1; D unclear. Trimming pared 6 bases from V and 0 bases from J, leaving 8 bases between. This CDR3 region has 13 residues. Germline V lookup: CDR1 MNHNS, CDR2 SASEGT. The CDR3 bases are TGTGCCAGCAGCGAGCTAGTGAACACTGAAGCTTTCTTT. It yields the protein CASSELVNTEAFF.

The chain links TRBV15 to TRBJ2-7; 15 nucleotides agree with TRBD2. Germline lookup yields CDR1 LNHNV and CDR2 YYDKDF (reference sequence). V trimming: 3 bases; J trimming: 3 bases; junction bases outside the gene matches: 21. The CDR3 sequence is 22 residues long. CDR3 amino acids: CATSRHSTEGLAGGFNIYEQYF. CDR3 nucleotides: TGTGCCACCAGCAGGCATTCGACCGAGGGACTAGCGGGAGGTTTTAATATCTACGAGCAGTACTTC.

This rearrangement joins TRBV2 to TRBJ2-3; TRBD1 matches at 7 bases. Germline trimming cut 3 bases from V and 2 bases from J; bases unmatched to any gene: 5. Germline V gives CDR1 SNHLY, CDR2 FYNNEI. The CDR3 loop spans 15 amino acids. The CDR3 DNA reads TGTGCCAGCAGTGAGTCGGGACAGTACACAGATACGCAGTATTTT. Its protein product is CASSESGQYTDTQYF.

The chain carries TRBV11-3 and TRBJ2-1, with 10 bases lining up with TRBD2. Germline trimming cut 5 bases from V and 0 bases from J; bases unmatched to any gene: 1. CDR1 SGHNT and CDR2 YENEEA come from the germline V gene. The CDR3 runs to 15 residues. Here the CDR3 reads CASSPSGSSYNEQFF. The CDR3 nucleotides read TGTGCCAGCAGCCCTAGCGGGAGCTCCTACAATGAGCAGTTCTTC.

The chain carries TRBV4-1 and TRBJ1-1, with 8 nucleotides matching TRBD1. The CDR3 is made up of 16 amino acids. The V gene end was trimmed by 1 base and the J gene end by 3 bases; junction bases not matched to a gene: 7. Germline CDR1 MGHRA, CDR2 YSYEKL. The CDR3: CASSQGPQGADTEAFF. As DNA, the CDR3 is TGCGCCAGCAGCCAAGGTCCCCAGGGGGCTGACACTGAAGCTTTCTTT.

The CDR3 spells CAISEFGGRGGYTF. The CDR3 coding sequence is TGTGCCATCAGTGAGTTCGGGGGACGAGGTGGCTACACCTTC. The chain recombines TRBV10-3 with TRBJ1-2; weak D call: TRBD1 (5 bases). Germline lookup yields CDR1 ENHRY and CDR2 SYGVKD. The CDR3 runs 14 residues. V lost 1 base and J lost 7, with 13 bases in between.